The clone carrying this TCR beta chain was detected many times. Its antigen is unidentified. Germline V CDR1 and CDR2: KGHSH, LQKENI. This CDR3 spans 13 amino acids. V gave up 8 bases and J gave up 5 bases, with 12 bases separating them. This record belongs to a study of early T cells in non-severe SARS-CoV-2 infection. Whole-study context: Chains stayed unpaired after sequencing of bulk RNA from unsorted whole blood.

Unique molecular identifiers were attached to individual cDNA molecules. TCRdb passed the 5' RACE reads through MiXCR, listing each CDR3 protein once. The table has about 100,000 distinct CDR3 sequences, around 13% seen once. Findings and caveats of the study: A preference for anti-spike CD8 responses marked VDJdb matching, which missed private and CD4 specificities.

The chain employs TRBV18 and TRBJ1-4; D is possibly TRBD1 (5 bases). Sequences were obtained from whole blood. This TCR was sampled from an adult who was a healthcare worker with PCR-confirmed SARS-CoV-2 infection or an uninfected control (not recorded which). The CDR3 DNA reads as TGTGCCAGCCGGGGGATCTCAAATGAAAAACTGTTTTTT. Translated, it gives CASRGISNEKLFF.